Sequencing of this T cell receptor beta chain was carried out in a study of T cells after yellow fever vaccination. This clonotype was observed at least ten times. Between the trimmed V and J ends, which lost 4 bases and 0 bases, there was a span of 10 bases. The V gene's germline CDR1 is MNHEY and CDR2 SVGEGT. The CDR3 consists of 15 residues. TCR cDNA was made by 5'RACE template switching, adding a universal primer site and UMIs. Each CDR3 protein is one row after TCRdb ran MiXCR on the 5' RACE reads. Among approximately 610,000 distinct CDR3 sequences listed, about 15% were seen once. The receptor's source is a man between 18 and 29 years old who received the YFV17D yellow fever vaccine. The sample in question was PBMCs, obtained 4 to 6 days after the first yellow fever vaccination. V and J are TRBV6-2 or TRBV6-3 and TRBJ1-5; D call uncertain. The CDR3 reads CASSSISYSNQPQHF. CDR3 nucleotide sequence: TGTGCCAGCAGTTCAATTTCTTATAGCAATCAGCCCCAGCATTTT.